Presented here are 17 T cell receptor beta chains from one specimen sequenced in a study of blood T cell repertoires in acute mononucleosis. Overall study results and limits: Public beta motifs plus an AV5-AJ31 alpha motif appeared to drive GLC-BM selection.

Sample time point: acute infectious mononucleosis, at clinical presentation within 2 weeks of symptom onset (visit 1). Sequencing was performed with immunoSEQ multiplex PCR; in TCRdb, only in-frame clones are kept and a portion is missing. The sample holds over 2,000 clones, roughly two thirds seen once. Source: EBV GLC epitope tetramer+ CD8+ T cells sorted from PBMCs, taken during acute infectious mononucleosis. Subset given: CD8 T cells binding tetramer with EBV BMLF1 280-288 peptide (GLC-BM). Receptors were obtained from a woman in her late teens or twenties with infectious mononucleosis caused by EBV.

The chain couples TRBV7-9 to TRBJ2-5, with TRBD2 matching over 10 bases. The V gene end was trimmed by 2 bases and the J gene end by 4 bases; junction bases not matched to a gene: 4. In germline, CDR1 is SEHNR, CDR2 FQNEAQ (reference sequence). The CDR3 covers 15 residues. The CDR3 DNA is TGTGCCAGCAGCTTACTAGCGGGAGCTGGAGAGACCCAGTACTTC. Its translation: CASSLLAGAGETQYF.

This clone ranks as medium-sized. V is TRBV10-3 and J is TRBJ2-7; the D gene could be TRBD1 or TRBD2 (5 bases each). CDR3 length equals 19 residues. CDR1 and CDR2 (germline): ENHRY, SYGVKD. V lost 5 bases, J lost 2 bases, and 28 bases lay in between. The CDR3 here is CAISQPTGTEHYLPYEQYF. The CDR3 coding sequence is TGTGCCATCAGTCAACCTACCGGGACGGAGCATTATTTACCCTACGAGCAGTACTTC.

This chain connects TRBV14 to TRBJ2-7; D assignment may be TRBD1 or TRBD2 (5 bases each). Germline CDR1 reads SGHDN; CDR2 reads FVKESK. V was trimmed by 6 bases and J by 2 bases, leaving 20 bases between them. The CDR3 totals 16 residues. CDR3 DNA sequence: TGTGCCAGCAGTTACTCGCCCCGGGACCCAGCCTACGAGCAGTACTTC. Translation: CASSYSPRDPAYEQYF.

The chain uses TRBV5-5 and TRBJ2-3, with 8 bases that match TRBD2. The J segment lost 4 bases and the V segment lost 6 bases, leaving 10 bases of the junction unmatched. The length of the CDR3 is 15 residues. Germline V gene lookup returns CDR1 SGHKS and CDR2 YYEKEE (reference sequence). CDR3 residues: CASNPPGLVSDTQYF. The CDR3 DNA sequence: TGTGCCAGCAACCCCCCGGGACTAGTGTCAGATACGCAGTATTTT.

This clone was picked up a small number of times. No conserved phenylalanine or tryptophan is present at the end of the CDR3, so a read error is the likely explanation. The limits of the CDR3 on the DNA are not certain, so only TCRdb's listed CDR3 is given. The chain recombines TRBV7-2 with TRBJ2-3; the table calls TRBD2, which could not be checked here. The CDR3 spans 14 residues, counting both ends. The germline CDR1 and CDR2 sequences are SGHTA and FQGNSA. The CDR3 here is CASNPPGLVSDTQY.

As regards this clone: A read error is the likely source, as a far larger clone sits one nucleotide away. Other nucleotide sequences from this sample produce the same CDR3. The J gene is TRBJ2-1, the V gene TRBV23-1, with D unclear. TRBV23-1 is noted as an ORF with a role that remains uncertain. The CDR3 length is 12 residues. Trimming shortened V by 6 bases and J by 7 bases, and 10 bases separated the two germline ends. The CDR3, as DNA: TGCGCCAGCAGCGTAGTCGGGAATGAGCAGTTCTTC. This gives the protein CASSVVGNEQFF.

The chain recombines TRBV9 with TRBJ1-4, with 9 bases matching TRBD1. The germline V gene has CDR1 SGDLS and CDR2 YYNGEE. V gave up 6 bases and J gave up 5 bases; unmatched junction bases: 5. This CDR3 is built from 14 residues. This chain's CDR3 is CASKTGTGNEKLFF. Here the CDR3 DNA reads TGTGCCAGCAAAACCGGGACAGGGAATGAAAAACTGTTTTTT.

The V call is TRBV7-5, the J call TRBJ2-7; no check of the table's D call, TRBD2, against the DNA was made. TRBV7-5 is an annotated pseudogene. The CDR3 runs to 14 residues. CDR3 in DNA: TGTGCCAGCGGAGCGGGAGCCAACCCCTACGAGCAGTACTTC. Translation: CASGAGANPYEQYF.

The chain recombines TRBV9 with TRBJ2-1; D is possibly TRBD1 (6 bases). The CDR3 sequence is 13 residues long. Trimming left V 10 bases short and J 8 bases short, with 19 bases between. CDR1 is SGDLS and CDR2 is YYNGEE in the germline V gene. The CDR3 sequence: CACWVAGGDEQFF. The CDR3 nucleotides are TGTGCCTGCTGGGTAGCTGGGGGCGATGAGCAGTTCTTC.

Of note for this clone: A far larger clone is one nucleotide away, so this likely arose from a read error. Other DNA sequences in the sample encode the same CDR3. V gene TRBV7-7 combines with J gene TRBJ2-1; D possibly corresponds to TRBD2 (6 bases). CDR3 length: 14 amino acids. The germline CDR1 and CDR2 sequences are SSHAT and FNYEAQ (reference sequence). In nucleotides, the CDR3 is TGTGCTAGCAGCTTAAGGGGCGGGAACAATGAGCAGTTCTTC. It codes for CASSLRGGNNEQFF.

For this clone: The DNA is left out, because the CDR3 cannot be placed on it with certainty; the CDR3 is given as TCRdb lists it. CDR3 loop: CSVGSGGTNKNCFF. The chain uses TRBV29-1 and TRBJ1-4. The CDR3 is 14 amino acids in total, end residues counted. Germline-derived CDR1 and CDR2 are SQVTM and ANQGSEA.

Comments on this clone: One end of the junction is discordant with germline, which a read error may explain. V usage is TRBV4-1 and J usage is TRBJ2-7; 9 bases are shared with TRBD1. The CDR3 covers 15 residues. From germline, CDR1 is MGHRA and CDR2 YSYEKL. The chain's CDR3 is CASSPGQGEGYVQYF. CDR3 DNA sequence: TGCGCCAGCAGCCCGGGACAGGGAGAGGGATACGTGCAGTACTTC.

V gene TRBV7-9 combines with J gene TRBJ1-4; the match to TRBD1 covers 7 bases. The germline gives CDR1 SEHNR, CDR2 FQNEAQ (reference sequence). This CDR3 has 15 amino acids. Trimming at V came to 5 bases and at J to 7 bases, leaving 10 bases not matched to a gene. The CDR3 is CASSPGQVWGEKLFF. CDR3 nucleotides: TGTGCCAGCAGCCCCGGACAGGTCTGGGGTGAAAAACTGTTTTTT.

On this clone: The junction does not match germline at one end; this may be a read error. V usage is TRBV25-1 and J usage is TRBJ2-7; D remains ambiguous. The CDR3 is 14 amino acids. In germline, CDR1 is MGHDK, CDR2 SYGVNS. CDR3 DNA sequence: TGTGCCATCAGTGATGACCGAAGCGACTACGAGCAGTACTTC. Its translation is CAISDDRSDYEQYF.

The chain links TRBV25-1 to TRBJ2-7; tentative D call: TRBD2 (6 bases). Germline CDR1 reads MGHDK; CDR2 reads SYGVNS. Trimming left V 5 bases short and J 2 bases short, with 10 bases between. The CDR3 spans 13 residues. The CDR3 is CASSSAGPYEQYF. For the CDR3, the DNA is TGTGCCAGCAGTTCCGCGGGACCCTACGAGCAGTACTTC.

V is TRBV11-2 and J is TRBJ2-7; 8 bases are a match to TRBD2. The junction had 7 bases not matched to a gene; V was cut back by 1 base and J by 5 bases. The CDR3 runs 15 residues. CDR1 is SGHAT and CDR2 is FQNNGV in the germline V gene. In nucleotides, the CDR3 is TGTGCCAGCAGCTTAGCTTGGGTAGCGGGAAACGAGCAGTACTTC. This sequence encodes CASSLAWVAGNEQYF.

The rearrangement links TRBV27 to TRBJ2-7, with 10 nucleotides matching TRBD1. This CDR3 has 15 amino acids. V dropped 6 bases and J dropped 3; count of bases not matched to a gene: 8. Looked up from germline, CDR1 is MNHEY and CDR2 is SMNVEV (reference sequence). CDR3 loop: CASSQGTGEGYEQYF. Here the CDR3 DNA reads TGTGCCAGCAGCCAGGGGACAGGGGAGGGCTACGAGCAGTACTTC.